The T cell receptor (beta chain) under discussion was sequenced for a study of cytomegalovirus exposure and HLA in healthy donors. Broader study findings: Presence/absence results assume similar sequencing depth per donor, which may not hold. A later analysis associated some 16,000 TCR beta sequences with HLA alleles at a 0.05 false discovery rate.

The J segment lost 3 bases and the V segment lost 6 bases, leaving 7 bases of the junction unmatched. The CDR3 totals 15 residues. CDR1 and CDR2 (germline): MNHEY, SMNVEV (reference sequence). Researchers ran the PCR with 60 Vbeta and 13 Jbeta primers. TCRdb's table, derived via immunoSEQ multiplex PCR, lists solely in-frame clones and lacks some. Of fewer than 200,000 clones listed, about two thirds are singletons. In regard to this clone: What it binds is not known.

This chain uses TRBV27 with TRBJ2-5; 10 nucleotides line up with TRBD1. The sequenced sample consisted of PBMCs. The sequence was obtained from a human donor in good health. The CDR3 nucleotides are TGTGCCAGCAGCTCTCCCGGGACAGGGGAAGAGACCCAGTACTTC. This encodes CASSSPGTGEETQYF.